These T cell receptor beta chains were read from a single sample in a study of T-cell memory formation after mild COVID-19. A single record per CDR3 protein comes from TCRdb applying MiXCR to the 5' RACE reads. The sample consists of some 130,000 distinct CDR3 sequences, less than 25% of them appearing once. The sample comprised PBMCs or a T cell subset sorted from them (not recorded which). The receptor set was obtained from an adult woman who had mild COVID-19 (a few samples of this study predate the infection). Cell type and time point are not known. The CDR3 runs from the conserved cysteine through the conserved F or W. The order of the fields is clone size, J gene, D gene, V gene, CDR3 protein, CDR3 DNA. A D gene is named only where the DNA matches it firmly. The size field is filled for only some rows; it gives once, few, many or a size class.

abundance: NA; j_gene: TRBJ2-2; d_gene: NA; v_gene: TRBV7-3; CDR3aa: CASSPTTHNTGELFF; CDR3nt: TGTGCCAGCAGCCCAACCACTCATAACACCGGGGAGCTGTTTTTT
abundance: NA; j_gene: TRBJ2-1; d_gene: NA; v_gene: TRBV3-1; CDR3aa: CASSQEPDSFWNEQFF; CDR3nt: TGTGCCAGCAGCCAAGAACCAGACAGTTTTTGGAATGAGCAGTTCTTC
abundance: few; j_gene: TRBJ2-2; d_gene: TRBD2; v_gene: TRBV27; CDR3aa: CASSTLAGITGELFF; CDR3nt: TGTGCCAGCAGTACGCTAGCGGGCATAACCGGGGAGCTGTTTTTT
abundance: many; j_gene: TRBJ2-7; d_gene: NA; v_gene: TRBV7-8; CDR3aa: CASSPTGGVAYEQYF; CDR3nt: TGTGCCAGCAGCCCCACAGGGGGGGTCGCCTACGAGCAGTACTTC
abundance: NA; j_gene: TRBJ2-1; d_gene: NA; v_gene: TRBV3-1; CDR3aa: CASSQDSGLLEQFF; CDR3nt: TGTGCCAGCAGCCAGGATAGCGGCCTTTTGGAGCAGTTCTTC
abundance: NA; j_gene: TRBJ2-6; d_gene: NA; v_gene: TRBV7-9; CDR3aa: CASSLVAGTGANVLTF; CDR3nt: TGTGCCAGCAGCTTAGTAGCCGGTACTGGGGCCAACGTCCTGACTTTC
abundance: NA; j_gene: TRBJ1-2; d_gene: TRBD1; v_gene: TRBV7-9; CDR3aa: CASNPPGTGDCTF; CDR3nt: TGTGCCAGCAACCCCCCCGGGACAGGGGACTGCACCTTC
abundance: NA; j_gene: TRBJ2-3; d_gene: NA; v_gene: TRBV7-6; CDR3aa: CASSLATPDTQYF; CDR3nt: TGTGCCAGCAGCTTAGCCACCCCAGATACGCAGTATTTT
abundance: NA; j_gene: TRBJ1-2; d_gene: NA; v_gene: TRBV29-1; CDR3aa: CSVELGPGYTF; CDR3nt: TGCAGCGTTGAACTAGGGCCTGGCTACACCTTC
abundance: few; j_gene: TRBJ2-7; d_gene: NA; v_gene: TRBV4-1; CDR3aa: CASSPGHGYEQYF; CDR3nt: TGCGCCAGCAGCCCGGGACACGGCTACGAGCAGTACTTC
abundance: NA; j_gene: TRBJ2-1; d_gene: TRBD2; v_gene: TRBV5-1; CDR3aa: CASSPSGGINNEQFF; CDR3nt: TGCGCCAGCAGCCCGAGCGGGGGTATTAACAATGAGCAGTTCTTC